Following are 10 T cell receptor beta chains from one sample sequenced in a study of blood T cells in healthy people across ages. The use of a sample-barcoded 5' primer and a J-beta primer mix characterized a second PCR of about 6 to 11 cycles. TCRdb ran MiXCR on the 5' RACE reads and lists one entry per CDR3 protein. The data contain hundreds of thousands of distinct CDR3 sequences, approximately 43% of them singletons. The sequenced sample was blood. The source of these receptors is a woman aged 60-70 years in good health.

The rearrangement links TRBV11-1 to TRBJ2-7; 14 bases fit TRBD2. The length of the CDR3 is 19 residues. V lost 5 bases and J lost 0; bases outside the gene matches: 12. In germline, CDR1 is SGHAT, CDR2 FQDESV (reference sequence). The CDR3 spells CASSPAGTSGSWSSYEQYF. The CDR3 coding sequence is TGTGCCAGCAGCCCGGCCGGGACTAGCGGGAGCTGGAGCTCCTACGAGCAGTACTTC. Looking up the rest from reference TRBV11-1 and TRBJ2-7 gives the full variable domain: EAEVAQSPRYKITEKSQAVAFWCDPISGHATLYWYRQILGQGPELLVQFQDESVVDDSQLPKDRFSAERLKGVDSTLKIQPAELGDSAMYLCASSPAGTSGSWSSYEQYFGPGTRLTVT.

This chain uses TRBV7-2 with TRBJ1-3; D unresolved. This CDR3 is 17 amino acids long. V was trimmed by 5 bases and J by 0 bases, leaving 17 bases between them. In germline, CDR1 is SGHTA, CDR2 FQGNSA. As DNA, the CDR3 is TGTGCCAGCAGCGGGAGTACGCCTGCAATCTCTGGAAACACCATATATTTT. Translated, it gives CASSGSTPAISGNTIYF.

This clonotype was recorded at least ten times. The chain couples TRBV6-1 to TRBJ2-1, with 9 bases lining up with TRBD1. V was clipped by 5 bases and J by 3 bases; unmatched bases: 5. Germline V gene lookup returns CDR1 MNHNS and CDR2 SASEGT. The CDR3 is 15 amino acids. Here the CDR3 DNA reads TGTGCCAGCAGTATACCGGGACAGGGCTACAATGAGCAGTTCTTC. Protein product: CASSIPGQGYNEQFF.

A note on this clonotype: An end of the junction differs from the germline gene, which may be a read error. This chain joins TRBV7-6 and TRBJ2-1; unclear D gene. The CDR3 length is 16 residues. CDR1 and CDR2 (germline): SGHVS, FNYEAQ. The CDR3 DNA reads TGTGCCAACAGCCCCCGGACCCCGAGCTCCTACAATGAGCAGTTCTTC. This codes for CANSPRTPSSYNEQFF.

The chain uses TRBV19 and TRBJ2-7; D is unresolved. The CDR3 covers 14 residues. Germline-derived CDR1 and CDR2 are LNHDA and SQIVND (reference sequence). Trimming took off 7 bases at V and 0 bases at J, with 13 bases between the two ends. In DNA form, the CDR3 reads TGTGCCAGTACCATGACCATAAGCTCCTACGAGCAGTACTTC. Translating it yields CASTMTISSYEQYF.

J is TRBJ2-1 and V is TRBV5-5, with D unresolved. The CDR3 length is 13 residues. CDR1 and CDR2 from the germline V gene are SGHKS and YYEKEE (reference sequence). Trimming cost V 1 base and J 10 bases, with 12 bases left between them. The CDR3 here is CASSLRSSAEQFF. CDR3 nucleotides: TGTGCCAGCAGCTTGAGGAGCAGTGCGGAGCAGTTCTTC.

The chain uses TRBV4-2 and TRBJ2-1; perhaps TRBD1 as D (6 bases). The V end was cut by 0 bases, the J end by 12 bases, with 12 bases between. CDR1 and CDR2 (germline): LGHNA, YNFKEQ. The CDR3 length is 13 residues. This CDR3 is CASSQDLGHPQFF. The CDR3 DNA reads as TGTGCCAGCAGCCAAGATTTGGGACACCCGCAGTTCTTC.

This clonotype was observed many times. This sequence joins TRBV6-1 and TRBJ2-5, with D uncertain. The DNA matches TRBJ2-7 better at its end, which makes the J call doubtful. In germline, CDR1 is MNHNS, CDR2 SASEGT. This CDR3 has 13 residues. CDR3 sequence: CANGKGIRGEQYF. CDR3 DNA: TGTGCCAACGGTAAAGGTATCAGAGGCGAGCAGTACTTC.

This clonotype was picked up many times. The V and J genes are TRBV7-2 and TRBJ2-1, with 10 bases fitting TRBD2. CDR1 and CDR2 from the germline V gene are SGHTA and FQGNSA. V lost 3 bases and J lost 0; bases outside the gene matches: 2. This CDR3 is 16 amino acids long. The CDR3 nucleotides are TGTGCCAGCAGCTTCCTAGCGGGAGTCTCCTACAATGAGCAGTTCTTC. Translated: CASSFLAGVSYNEQFF.

This clonotype came up once. The chain uses TRBV12-3 or TRBV12-4 and TRBJ1-5; possibly TRBD1 for D (6 bases). Trimming left V 3 bases short and J 1 base short, with 13 bases between. The CDR3 length is 16 residues. Here the CDR3 reads CASSFGVGGSNQPQHF. CDR3 nucleotides: TGTGCCAGCAGTTTCGGGGTGGGGGGCAGCAATCAGCCCCAGCATTTT.